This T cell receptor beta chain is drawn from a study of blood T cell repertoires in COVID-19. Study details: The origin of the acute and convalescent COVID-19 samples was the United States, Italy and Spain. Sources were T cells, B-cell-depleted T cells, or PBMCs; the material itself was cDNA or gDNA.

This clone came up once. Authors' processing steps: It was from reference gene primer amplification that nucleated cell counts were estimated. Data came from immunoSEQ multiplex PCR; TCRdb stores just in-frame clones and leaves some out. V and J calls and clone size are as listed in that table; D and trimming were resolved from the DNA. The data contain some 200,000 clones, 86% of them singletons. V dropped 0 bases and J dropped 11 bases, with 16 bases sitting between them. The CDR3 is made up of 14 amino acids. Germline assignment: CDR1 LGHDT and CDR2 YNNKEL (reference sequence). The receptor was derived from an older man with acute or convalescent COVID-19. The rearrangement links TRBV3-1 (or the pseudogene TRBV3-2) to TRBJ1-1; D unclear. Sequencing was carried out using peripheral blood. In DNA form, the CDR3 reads TGTGCCAGCAGCCAAGATCTCATGGGCGTTCAGGCTTTCTTT. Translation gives CASSQDLMGVQAFF.